These 19 T cell receptor beta chains share one sample of origin, sequenced in a study of blood T cell repertoires in COVID-19. Profiling relied on immunoSEQ multiplex PCR, and the TCRdb table lists in-frame clones only, not all of them. The data contain roughly 170,000 clones, around 80% of them singletons. The sample comprised peripheral blood. The origin of the receptors is a human donor in a cohort sampled during active COVID-19.

The chain uses TRBV19 and TRBJ1-5, with D possibly matching TRBD1 (6 bases). Germline lookup yields CDR1 LNHDA and CDR2 SQIVND (reference sequence). This CDR3 contains 13 residues. V shed 7 bases and J shed 2 bases, with 9 bases lying between them. CDR3 in amino acids: CASTGARNQPQHF. The CDR3 DNA follows: TGTGCCAGTACAGGGGCGCGCAATCAGCCCCAGCATTTT.

V and J are TRBV2 and TRBJ1-4; no firm D call. This CDR3 spans 15 amino acids. Trimming stripped 5 bases from V and 1 base from J, with 11 bases between. The germline gives CDR1 SNHLY, CDR2 FYNNEI. CDR3 loop: CASSSGSKTNEKLFF. The CDR3 DNA reads TGTGCCAGCAGTTCCGGGTCGAAAACTAATGAAAAACTGTTTTTT. Together with reference TRBV2 and TRBJ1-4, the CDR3 gives the full variable domain: EPEVTQTPSHQVTQMGQEVILRCVPISNHLYFYWYRQILGQKVEFLVSFYNNEISEKSEIFDDQFSVERPDGSNFTLKIRSTKLEDSAMYFCASSSGSKTNEKLFFGSGTQLSVL.

The chain carries TRBV7-9 and TRBJ2-3; D perhaps matches TRBD1 (5 bases). V lost 1 base and J lost 0, with 17 bases in between. Germline-derived CDR1 and CDR2 are SEHNR and FQNEAQ (reference sequence). This CDR3 spans 18 amino acids. The CDR3 DNA reads TGTGCCAGCAGCTTAGATCTTGGGGCCAACCCAAGCACAGATACGCAGTATTTT. This translates into CASSLDLGANPSTDTQYF.

This clone was observed once. This sequence joins TRBV4-2 and TRBJ2-5, with 7 bases that match TRBD2. J was trimmed by 2 bases and V by 0 bases; bases with no gene match: 9. This CDR3 spans 17 amino acids. Germline V CDR1 and CDR2: LGHNA, YNFKEQ. CDR3 in DNA: TGTGCCAGCAGCCAAGATCTGGGGGGGGGATTTCAAGAGACCCAGTACTTC. Protein sequence: CASSQDLGGGFQETQYF.

The V and J genes are TRBV5-1 and TRBJ1-6; 11 bases are shared with TRBD1. Germline V gives CDR1 SGHRS, CDR2 YFSETQ. This CDR3 has 16 amino acids. V dropped 0 bases and J dropped 6; count of bases not matched to a gene: 2. The CDR3: CASSLGDRGSNSPLHF. As DNA, the CDR3 is TGCGCCAGCAGCTTGGGGGACAGGGGGAGTAATTCACCCCTCCACTTT.

The chain couples TRBV6-6 to TRBJ1-3, with TRBD1 matching 8 bases. Germline CDR1 is MNHNY and CDR2 is SVGAGI (reference sequence). V dropped 5 bases and J dropped 4; count of bases not matched to a gene: 10. The CDR3 spans 16 residues. The CDR3 sequence is CASSNGQGITGNTIYF. The DNA for the CDR3 is TGTGCCAGCAGTAACGGACAGGGCATTACGGGAAACACCATATATTTT.

This clone was seen once. The chain recombines TRBV6-5 with TRBJ2-1, with D possibly matching TRBD2 (6 bases). The V and J ends lost 8 bases and 5 bases respectively, with 16 bases between them. The CDR3 totals 14 residues. Germline V gene sequence: CDR1 MNHEY, CDR2 SVGAGI. CDR3 in DNA: TGTGCCAGCTCGCATGTCGGAGGGGACAATGAGCAGTTCTTC. It encodes CASSHVGGDNEQFF.

This chain connects TRBV19 to TRBJ2-3; D unclear. Germline CDR1 is LNHDA and CDR2 is SQIVND (reference sequence). The length of the CDR3 is 15 residues. V lost 5 bases, J lost 0 bases, and 12 bases lay in between. CDR3 protein: CASSSSRSSTDTQYF. CDR3 DNA: TGTGCCAGTAGTTCTAGTCGGTCTAGCACAGATACGCAGTATTTT.

The genes are TRBV9 and TRBJ2-1; 9 bases are shared with TRBD2. The germline CDR1 and CDR2 sequences are SGDLS and YYNGEE. The V gene end was trimmed by 4 bases and the J gene end by 2 bases; junction bases not matched to a gene: 4. The CDR3 extends over 15 amino acids. CDR3 sequence (DNA): TGTGCCAGCAGCCCCAGCGGGGGGACCTACAATGAGCAGTTCTTC. This sequence encodes CASSPSGGTYNEQFF.

This clone was observed a handful of times. The chain employs TRBV9 and TRBJ1-1; perhaps TRBD1 as D (6 bases). Trimming stripped 4 bases from V and 0 bases from J, with 13 bases between. There are 15 residues in the CDR3. Germline assignment: CDR1 SGDLS and CDR2 YYNGEE. CDR3 region: CASSPIDRLNTEAFF. The CDR3 DNA is TGTGCCAGCAGCCCTATCGACAGGTTGAACACTGAAGCTTTCTTT.

This clone has a single count. The chain joins TRBV9 to TRBJ2-7, with a weak D call TRBD1 (5 bases). The V end lost 0 bases, the J end lost 0 bases, and 10 bases lay between the germline ends. The CDR3 extends over 15 amino acids. Germline V gene sequence: CDR1 SGDLS, CDR2 YYNGEE. The CDR3 DNA reads TGTGCCAGCAGCGTAGGGTCTGACAGCTCCTACGAGCAGTACTTC. As protein: CASSVGSDSSYEQYF.

This chain links TRBV15 with TRBJ1-3; unclear D gene. Trimming took 0 bases from V and 11 from J, leaving 29 bases between them. Germline V lookup: CDR1 LNHNV, CDR2 YYDKDF (reference sequence). This CDR3 contains 19 residues. CDR3 sequence: CATSRDSGGLHSSGLAIYF. Written as DNA, the CDR3 is TGTGCCACCAGCAGAGATTCGGGAGGCTTACACTCGTCTGGATTGGCCATATATTTT.

The V gene is TRBV19, the J gene TRBJ1-5, with D tentatively TRBD1 (5 bases). The V gene's germline CDR1 is LNHDA and CDR2 SQIVND (reference sequence). Deletions cut 2 bases from V and 6 bases from J, with 17 bases between. The CDR3 has 16 residues. CDR3 in amino acids: CASSIRVGQGGQPQHF. CDR3 nucleotide sequence: TGTGCCAGTAGTATAAGAGTCGGTCAGGGTGGTCAGCCCCAGCATTTT.

This chain joins TRBV2 and TRBJ2-5; D may be TRBD2 (6 bases). This CDR3 is 14 amino acids long. The germline gives CDR1 SNHLY, CDR2 FYNNEI. Trimming removed 6 bases from V and 0 bases from J, with 11 bases in between. The CDR3 loop is CASRGRTHQETQYF. CDR3 DNA: TGTGCCAGCAGGGGGAGGACACACCAAGAGACCCAGTACTTC. Full variable domain (missing parts from reference TRBV2 and TRBJ2-5): EPEVTQTPSHQVTQMGQEVILRCVPISNHLYFYWYRQILGQKVEFLVSFYNNEISEKSEIFDDQFSVERPDGSNFTLKIRSTKLEDSAMYFCASRGRTHQETQYFGPGTRLLVL.

This sequence joins TRBV6-5 and TRBJ2-5; 11 nucleotides match TRBD2. Unmatched junction bases numbered 6, after V lost 4 bases and J lost 2 bases. The CDR3 consists of 16 residues. Germline V gives CDR1 MNHEY, CDR2 SVGAGI. CDR3 coding DNA: TGTGCCAGCAGTTGGCCTAGCGGGGGGCCGCAAGAGACCCAGTACTTC. Translation gives CASSWPSGGPQETQYF.

The chain employs TRBV19 and TRBJ1-3, with a tentative D call TRBD1 (6 bases). Germline assignment: CDR1 LNHDA and CDR2 SQIVND (reference sequence). V was cut by 5 bases and J by 5 bases, with 16 bases left in between. The CDR3 extends over 15 amino acids. CDR3 in DNA: TGTGCCAGTAGTCCCCCCCGGGACAACAGAAACACCATATATTTT. It codes for CASSPPRDNRNTIYF.

The chain joins TRBV9 to TRBJ1-4; 9 nucleotides align to TRBD1. The CDR3 is 17 amino acids. Germline CDR1 SGDLS, CDR2 YYNGEE. V dropped 0 bases and J dropped 8; count of bases not matched to a gene: 11. For the CDR3, the DNA is TGTGCCAGCAGCGTAGGGGGGACAGGGAGGTTCGGGGAAAAACTGTTTTTT. Its translation: CASSVGGTGRFGEKLFF. Full variable domain (outside the CDR3, taken from reference TRBV9 and TRBJ1-4): DSGVTQTPKHLITATGQRVTLRCSPRSGDLSVYWYQQSLDQGLQFLIQYYNGEERAKGNILERFSAQQFPDLHSELNLSSLELGDSALYFCASSVGGTGRFGEKLFFGSGTQLSVL.

V is TRBV12-5 and J is TRBJ1-5, with 10 positions matching TRBD1. V lost 3 bases to trimming and J lost 0 bases; unmatched junction nucleotides: 8. The CDR3 runs to 18 residues. Germline V gene lookup returns CDR1 LGHNT and CDR2 FRNRAP. This CDR3 is CASGLAPGQGYSNQPQHF. CDR3 in DNA: TGTGCTAGTGGTTTAGCCCCGGGACAGGGGTATAGCAATCAGCCCCAGCATTTT.

V and J are TRBV3-1 (or the pseudogene TRBV3-2) and TRBJ1-4; D call uncertain. The length of the CDR3 is 12 residues. Germline-derived CDR1 and CDR2 are LGHDT and YNNKEL (reference sequence). V lost 2 bases to trimming and J lost 8 bases, with 6 bases between them. For the CDR3, the DNA is TGTGCCAGCAGCCAATCGAGCGAAAAACTGTTTTTT. As protein: CASSQSSEKLFF.